Below, 3 T cell receptor beta chains from the same sample are listed, as sequenced in a study of T cells in Graves' hyperthyroidism and ophthalmopathy. Amplification targeted TCR beta CDR3 regions from RNA transcripts. The HTBI primer set served for first-round RT-PCR of the TCR CDR3. TCRdb redid the calling of the multiplex PCR reads with MiXCR, one entry per CDR3 protein. This sample yields some 300,000 distinct CDR3 sequences, of which about an eighth are seen a single time; 6.5% to 10% belongs to the top ten. The sample was blood. The receptors stem from a woman aged 30 to 39 with Graves' hyperthyroidism that later progressed to Graves' ophthalmopathy.

There are many counts of this clonotype. This chain joins TRBV7-2 and TRBJ2-7; TRBD1 aligns across 11 bases. Per the germline V gene, CDR1 is SGHTA and CDR2 is FQGNSA. V lost 0 bases, J lost 5 bases, and 6 bases stayed unmatched. This CDR3 contains 16 residues. The CDR3 region is CASSLAGTGGSHEQYF. The CDR3 DNA reads as TGTGCCAGCAGCTTAGCCGGGACAGGGGGATCCCACGAGCAGTACTTC.

Ten or more counts support this clonotype. The V gene is TRBV20-1, the J gene TRBJ2-7; D is uncertain. Germline CDR1 is DFQATT and CDR2 is SNEGSKA (reference sequence). V was trimmed by 2 bases and J by 0 bases, leaving 8 bases between them. The length of the CDR3 is 13 residues. CDR3 bases: TGCAGTGCTAGAATCAGCTCCTCCTACGAGCAGTACTTC. Translated: CSARISSSYEQYF.

Comment on this clonotype: A much larger clonotype is one base distant, so this may be a read error. It is likely a read error, because the conserved phenylalanine at the end of the CDR3 is missing. The chain joins TRBV29-1 to TRBJ1-1; no clear D. The CDR3 spans 13 residues. The germline V and J ends were trimmed by 7 bases and 2 bases, with 14 bases remaining between them. Germline values: CDR1 SQVTM, CDR2 ANQGSEA. CDR3 sequence reads: CSARAGHNTEAFV. The DNA of the CDR3 is TGCAGCGCCCGAGCCGGTCATAACACTGAAGCTTTCGTT.